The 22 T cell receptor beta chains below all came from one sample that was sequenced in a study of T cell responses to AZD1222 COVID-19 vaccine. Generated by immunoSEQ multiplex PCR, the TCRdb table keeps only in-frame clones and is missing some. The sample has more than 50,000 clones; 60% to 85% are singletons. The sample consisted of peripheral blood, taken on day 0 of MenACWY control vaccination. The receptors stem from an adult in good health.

CDR3 loop: CASSRGDREGDEQYF. CDR3 sequence (DNA): TGCGCCAGCAGCCGCGGTGACAGGGAGGGGGACGAGCAGTACTTC. The J gene is TRBJ2-7, the V gene TRBV5-1, with D perhaps assigned TRBD1 or TRBD2 (7 bases each). This CDR3 spans 15 amino acids. CDR1 and CDR2 from the germline V gene are SGHRS and YFSETQ. Trimming left V 4 bases short and J 5 bases short, with 19 bases between. The full variable domain, rest sourced from reference TRBV5-1 and TRBJ2-7, is KAGVTQTPRYLIKTRGQQVTLSCSPISGHRSVSWYQQTPGQGLQFLFEYFSETQRNKGNFPGRFSGRQFSNSRSEMNVSTLELGDSALYLCASSRGDREGDEQYFGPGTRLTVT.

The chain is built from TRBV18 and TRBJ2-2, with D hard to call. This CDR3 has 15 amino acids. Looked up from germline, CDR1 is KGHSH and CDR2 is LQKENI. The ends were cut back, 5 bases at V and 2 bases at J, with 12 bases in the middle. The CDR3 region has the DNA TGTGCCAGCTCAACTCTAGACGGAAACACCGGGGAGCTGTTTTTT. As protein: CASSTLDGNTGELFF.

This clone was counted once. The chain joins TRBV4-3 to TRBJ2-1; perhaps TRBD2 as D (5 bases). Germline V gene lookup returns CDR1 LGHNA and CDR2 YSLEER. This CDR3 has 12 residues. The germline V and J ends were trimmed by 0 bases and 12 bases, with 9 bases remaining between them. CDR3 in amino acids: CASSQDRGRQFF. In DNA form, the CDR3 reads TGCGCCAGCAGCCAAGACCGGGGTCGGCAGTTCTTC.

The CDR3 DNA follows: TGTGCCTGGAGTGCGTTGGGGGGCTATGGCTACACCTTC. Residues: CAWSALGGYGYTF. V usage is TRBV30 and J usage is TRBJ1-2, with a possible D match to TRBD1 (5 bases). This CDR3 region has 13 residues. The V end was cut by 1 base, the J end by 4 bases, with 10 bases between. Germline V lookup: CDR1 GTSNPN, CDR2 SVGIG (reference sequence). Filled out from reference TRBV30 and TRBJ1-2, the complete variable domain reads SQTIHQWPATLVQPVGSPLSLECTVEGTSNPNLYWYRQAAGRGLQLLFYSVGIGQISSEVPQNLSASRPQDRQFILSSKKLLLSDSGFYLCAWSALGGYGYTFGSGTRLTVV.

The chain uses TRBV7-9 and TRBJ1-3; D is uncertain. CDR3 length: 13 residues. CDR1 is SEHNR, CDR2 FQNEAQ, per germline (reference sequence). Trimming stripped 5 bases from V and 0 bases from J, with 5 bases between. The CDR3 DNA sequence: TGTGCCAGCAGCCCGAGCTCTGGAAACACCATATATTTT. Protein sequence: CASSPSSGNTIYF.

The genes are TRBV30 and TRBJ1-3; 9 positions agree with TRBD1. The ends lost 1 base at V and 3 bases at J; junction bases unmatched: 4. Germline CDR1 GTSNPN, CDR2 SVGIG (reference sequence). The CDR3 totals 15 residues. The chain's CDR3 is CAWSGTGAVGNTIYF. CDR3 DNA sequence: TGTGCCTGGAGTGGGACAGGGGCCGTTGGAAACACCATATATTTT.

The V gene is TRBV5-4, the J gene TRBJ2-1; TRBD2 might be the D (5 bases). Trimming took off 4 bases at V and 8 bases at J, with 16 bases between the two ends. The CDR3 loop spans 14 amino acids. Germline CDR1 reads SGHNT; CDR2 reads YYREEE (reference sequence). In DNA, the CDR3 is TGTGCCAGCAGCCCCGGAGGAAGAGAGGATGAGCAGTTCTTC. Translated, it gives CASSPGGREDEQFF.

The CDR3 sequence is CASSLAGAWGTEAFF. CDR3 DNA: TGCGCCAGCAGCCTGGCAGGGGCCTGGGGCACTGAAGCTTTCTTT. The chain employs TRBV5-1 and TRBJ1-1, with D perhaps matching TRBD1 (6 bases). V was trimmed by 4 bases and J by 4 bases, leaving 17 bases between them. Germline values: CDR1 SGHRS, CDR2 YFSETQ. CDR3 length: 15 amino acids.

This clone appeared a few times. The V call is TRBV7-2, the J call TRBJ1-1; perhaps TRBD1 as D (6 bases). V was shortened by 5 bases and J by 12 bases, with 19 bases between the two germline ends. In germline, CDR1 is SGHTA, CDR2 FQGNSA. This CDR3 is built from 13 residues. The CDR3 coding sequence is TGTGCCAGCAGCCCAGCGGGGGCGACTGGGACTTTCTTT. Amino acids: CASSPAGATGTFF.

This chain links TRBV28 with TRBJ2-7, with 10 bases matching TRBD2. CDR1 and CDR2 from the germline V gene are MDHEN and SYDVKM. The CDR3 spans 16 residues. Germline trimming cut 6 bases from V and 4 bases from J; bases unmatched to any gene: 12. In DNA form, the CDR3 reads TGTGCCAGCAGCGAACAACTAGCGGGAAGGGGTTACGAGCAGTACTTC. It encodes CASSEQLAGRGYEQYF.

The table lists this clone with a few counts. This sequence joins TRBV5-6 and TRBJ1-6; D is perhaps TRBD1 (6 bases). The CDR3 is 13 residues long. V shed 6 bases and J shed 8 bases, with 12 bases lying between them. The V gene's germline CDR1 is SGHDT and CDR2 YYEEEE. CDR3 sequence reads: CASTDRRYSPLHF. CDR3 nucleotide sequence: TGTGCCAGCACAGACAGGAGGTATTCACCCCTCCACTTT.

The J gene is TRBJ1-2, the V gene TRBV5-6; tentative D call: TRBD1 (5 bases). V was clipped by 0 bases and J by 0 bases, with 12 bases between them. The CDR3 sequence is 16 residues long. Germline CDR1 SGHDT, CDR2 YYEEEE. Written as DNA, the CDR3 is TGTGCCAGCAGCTTGGGGGCAGGGCAGACTAACTATGGCTACACCTTC. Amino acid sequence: CASSLGAGQTNYGYTF. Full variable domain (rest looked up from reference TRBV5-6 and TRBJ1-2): DAGVTQSPTHLIKTRGQQVTLRCSPKSGHDTVSWYQQALGQGPQFIFQYYEEEERQRGNFPDRFSGHQFPNYSSELNVNALLLGDSALYLCASSLGAGQTNYGYTFGSGTRLTVV.

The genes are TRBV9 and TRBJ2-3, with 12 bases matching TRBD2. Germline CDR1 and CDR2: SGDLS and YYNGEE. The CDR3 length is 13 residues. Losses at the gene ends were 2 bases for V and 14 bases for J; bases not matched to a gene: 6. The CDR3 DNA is TGTGCCAGCAGCGTGGACCTAGCGGGAGGGAGGTATTTT. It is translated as CASSVDLAGGRYF.

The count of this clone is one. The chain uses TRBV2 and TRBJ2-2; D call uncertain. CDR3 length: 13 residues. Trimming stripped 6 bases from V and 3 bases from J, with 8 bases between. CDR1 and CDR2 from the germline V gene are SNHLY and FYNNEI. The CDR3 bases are TGTGCCAGCAGCGAATCATACACCGGGGAGCTGTTTTTT. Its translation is CASSESYTGELFF.

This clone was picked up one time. CDR3 amino acids: CASSWGRAAGEQFF. Here the CDR3 DNA reads TGTGCCAGCAGCTGGGGGCGCGCAGCCGGTGAGCAGTTCTTC. The rearrangement links TRBV5-6 to TRBJ2-1; weak D call: TRBD1 (6 bases). The length of the CDR3 is 14 residues. Germline CDR1 is SGHDT and CDR2 is YYEEEE. V was shortened by 3 bases and J by 9 bases, with 16 bases between the two germline ends.

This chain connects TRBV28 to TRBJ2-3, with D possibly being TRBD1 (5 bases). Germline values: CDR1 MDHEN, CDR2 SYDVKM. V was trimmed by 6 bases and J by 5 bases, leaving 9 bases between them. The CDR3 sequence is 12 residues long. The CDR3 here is CASSPDRDTQYF. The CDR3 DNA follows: TGTGCCAGCAGCCCTGACAGAGATACGCAGTATTTT.

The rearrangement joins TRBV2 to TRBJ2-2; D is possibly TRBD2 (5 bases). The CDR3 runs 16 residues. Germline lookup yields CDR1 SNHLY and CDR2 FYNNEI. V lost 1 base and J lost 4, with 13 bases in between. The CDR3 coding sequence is TGTGCCAGCAGTGAAGGAGCTAGCCGCAGCACCGGGGAGCTGTTTTTT. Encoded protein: CASSEGASRSTGELFF.

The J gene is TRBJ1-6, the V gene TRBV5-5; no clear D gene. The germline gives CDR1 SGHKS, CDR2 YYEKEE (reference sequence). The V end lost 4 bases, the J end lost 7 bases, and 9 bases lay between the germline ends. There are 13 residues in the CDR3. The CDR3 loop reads CASSPTGNSPLHF. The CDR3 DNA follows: TGTGCCAGCAGCCCGACCGGGAATTCACCCCTCCACTTT.

The CDR3 is CASSKQGGKLFF. The CDR3, as DNA: TGTGCCAGCTCCAAACAGGGGGGAAAACTGTTTTTT. The gene calls are TRBV6-5 and TRBJ1-4, with 8 bases fitting TRBD1. V gave up 8 bases and J gave up 10 bases; unmatched junction bases: 6. The CDR3 sequence is 12 residues long. Germline CDR1 and CDR2: MNHEY and SVGAGI.

CDR3 loop: CASKGQNNQPQHF. DNA for the CDR3: TGTGCCAGCAAGGGACAGAACAATCAGCCCCAGCATTTT. This rearrangement joins TRBV2 to TRBJ1-5, with TRBD1 matching 7 bases. After removal of 7 bases from V and 3 bases from J, the junction contained 3 bases not matched to a gene. The CDR3 loop spans 13 amino acids. Germline V gene sequence: CDR1 SNHLY, CDR2 FYNNEI.

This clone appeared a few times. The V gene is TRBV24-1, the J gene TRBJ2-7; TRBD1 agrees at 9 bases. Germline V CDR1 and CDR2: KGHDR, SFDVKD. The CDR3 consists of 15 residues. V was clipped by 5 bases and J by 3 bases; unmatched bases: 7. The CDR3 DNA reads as TGTGCCACCAGTGCGTCCGGGACAGGGAGCTACGAGCAGTACTTC. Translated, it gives CATSASGTGSYEQYF.

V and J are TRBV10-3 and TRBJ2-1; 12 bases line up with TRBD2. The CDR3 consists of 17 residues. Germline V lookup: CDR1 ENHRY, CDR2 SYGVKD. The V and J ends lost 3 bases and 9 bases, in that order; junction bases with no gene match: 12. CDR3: CAISEGLAGGLQGEQFF. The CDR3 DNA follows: TGTGCCATCAGTGAAGGGCTAGCGGGGGGGCTACAAGGTGAGCAGTTCTTC.